This T cell receptor beta chain was identified during a study of neurological immune-mediated disorders. The germline V and J ends were trimmed by 6 bases and 1 base, with 3 bases remaining between them. Germline CDR1 reads KGHSH; CDR2 reads LQKENI. The CDR3 extends over 11 amino acids. General study points: HTLV-1-associated myelopathy led in TCR clonal expansion, while multiple sclerosis ranked lowest, below healthy controls. No sharing of CDR3 amino acid sequences was observed among expanded clones across subjects, suggesting private repertoires in all groups.

Sequencing of 15-18 subjects in each run yielded over 190 million TCR-beta sequences. TCRdb re-called the 5' RACE reads with MiXCR, one entry per CDR3 protein. The data contain 15,000 to 20,000 distinct CDR3 sequences, around a quarter of them singletons. This clonotype was seen a few times. Its target is unknown. Material for sequencing was PBMCs. The receptor was isolated from a man over 45 with HTLV-1-associated myelopathy (HAM/TSP). The genes are TRBV18 and TRBJ2-5; no clear D. CDR3: CASSPQETQYF. DNA for the CDR3: TGTGCCAGCTCGCCCCAAGAGACCCAGTACTTC.